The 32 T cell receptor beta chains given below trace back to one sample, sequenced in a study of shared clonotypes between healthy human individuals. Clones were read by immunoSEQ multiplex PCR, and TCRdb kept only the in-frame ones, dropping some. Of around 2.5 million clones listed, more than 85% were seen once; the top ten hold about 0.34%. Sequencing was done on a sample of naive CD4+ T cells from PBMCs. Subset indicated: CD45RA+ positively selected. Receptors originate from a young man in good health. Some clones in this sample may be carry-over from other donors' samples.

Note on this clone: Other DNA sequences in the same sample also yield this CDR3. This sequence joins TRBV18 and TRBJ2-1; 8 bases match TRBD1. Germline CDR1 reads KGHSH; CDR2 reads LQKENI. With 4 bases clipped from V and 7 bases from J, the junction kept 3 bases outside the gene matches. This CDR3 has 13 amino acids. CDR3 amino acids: CASSQDRGNEQFF. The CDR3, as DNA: TGTGCCAGCTCACAAGACAGGGGTAATGAGCAGTTCTTC.

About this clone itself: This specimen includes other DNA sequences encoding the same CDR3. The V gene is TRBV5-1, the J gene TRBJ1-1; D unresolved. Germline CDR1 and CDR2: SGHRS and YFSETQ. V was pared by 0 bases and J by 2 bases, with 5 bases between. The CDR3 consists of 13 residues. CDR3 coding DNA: TGCGCCAGCAGCTTGGCCAGCAACACTGAAGCTTTCTTT. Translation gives CASSLASNTEAFF. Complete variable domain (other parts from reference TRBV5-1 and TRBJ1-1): KAGVTQTPRYLIKTRGQQVTLSCSPISGHRSVSWYQQTPGQGLQFLFEYFSETQRNKGNFPGRFSGRQFSNSRSEMNVSTLELGDSALYLCASSLASNTEAFFGQGTRLTVV.

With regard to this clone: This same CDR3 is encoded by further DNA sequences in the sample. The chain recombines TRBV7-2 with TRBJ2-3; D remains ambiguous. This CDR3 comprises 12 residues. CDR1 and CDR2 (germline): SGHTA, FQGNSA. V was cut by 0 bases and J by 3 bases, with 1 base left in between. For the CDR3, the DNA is TGTGCCAGCAGCTTAGCGACAGATACGCAGTATTTT. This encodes CASSLATDTQYF.

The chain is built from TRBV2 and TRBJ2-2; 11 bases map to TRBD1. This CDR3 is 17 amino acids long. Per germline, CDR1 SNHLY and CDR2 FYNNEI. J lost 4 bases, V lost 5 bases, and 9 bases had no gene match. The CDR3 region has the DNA TGTGCCAGCAGTCAGGACAGGGGGCGAGATCCCACCGGGGAGCTGTTTTTT. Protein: CASSQDRGRDPTGELFF.

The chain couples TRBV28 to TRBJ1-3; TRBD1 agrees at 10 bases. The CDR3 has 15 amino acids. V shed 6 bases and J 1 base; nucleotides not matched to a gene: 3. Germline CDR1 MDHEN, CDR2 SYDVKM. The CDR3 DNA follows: TGTGCCAGCAGGAGGGACAGGGGTTCTGGAAACACCATATATTTT. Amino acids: CASRRDRGSGNTIYF.

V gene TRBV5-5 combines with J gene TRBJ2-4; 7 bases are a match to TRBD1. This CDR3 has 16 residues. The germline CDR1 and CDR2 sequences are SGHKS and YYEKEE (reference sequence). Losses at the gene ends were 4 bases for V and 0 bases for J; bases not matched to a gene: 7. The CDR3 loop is CASSLGTDLAKNIQYF. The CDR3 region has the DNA TGTGCCAGCAGCCTCGGGACAGACCTAGCCAAAAACATTCAGTACTTC.

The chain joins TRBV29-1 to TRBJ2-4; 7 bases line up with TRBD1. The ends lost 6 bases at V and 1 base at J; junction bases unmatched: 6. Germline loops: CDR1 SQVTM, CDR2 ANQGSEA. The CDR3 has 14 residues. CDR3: CSVQDRRAKNIQYF. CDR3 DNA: TGCAGCGTCCAGGACAGGCGGGCCAAAAACATTCAGTACTTC.

The CDR3 sequence: CASSQEIGDYGYTF. The CDR3 DNA is TGCGCCAGCAGCCAAGAAATAGGGGACTATGGCTACACCTTC. V is TRBV4-3 and J is TRBJ1-2; possibly TRBD1 for D (5 bases). In germline, CDR1 is LGHNA, CDR2 YSLEER. This CDR3 region has 14 residues. Trimming took 0 bases from V and 3 from J, leaving 8 bases between them.

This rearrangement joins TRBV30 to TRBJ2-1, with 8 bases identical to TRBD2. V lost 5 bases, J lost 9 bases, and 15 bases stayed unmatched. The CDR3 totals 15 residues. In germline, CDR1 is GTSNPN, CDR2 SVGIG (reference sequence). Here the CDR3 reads CAWASGGEGRSEQFF. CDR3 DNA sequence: TGTGCCTGGGCCTCCGGGGGGGAGGGTCGAAGTGAGCAGTTCTTC.

The CDR3, as DNA: TGTGCCAGCTCACAGGGACAATCCTATGGCTACACCTTC. As protein: CASSQGQSYGYTF. The chain recombines TRBV18 with TRBJ1-2; possibly TRBD1 for D (6 bases). Germline V lookup: CDR1 KGHSH, CDR2 LQKENI. The V gene lost 4 bases and the J gene lost 4 bases, with 10 bases spanning the gap. This CDR3 has 13 residues.

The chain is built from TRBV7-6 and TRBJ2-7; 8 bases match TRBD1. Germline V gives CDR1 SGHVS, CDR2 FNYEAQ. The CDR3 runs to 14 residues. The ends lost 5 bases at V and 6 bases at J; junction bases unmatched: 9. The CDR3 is CASSPGGGPTEQYF. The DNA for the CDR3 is TGTGCCAGCAGCCCAGGGGGCGGCCCCACCGAGCAGTACTTC. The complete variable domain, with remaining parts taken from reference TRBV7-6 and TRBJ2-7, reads GAGVSQSPRYKVTKRGQDVALRCDPISGHVSLYWYRQALGQGPEFLTYFNYEAQQDKSGLPNDRFSAERPEGSISTLTIQRTEQRDSAMYRCASSPGGGPTEQYFGPGTRLTVT.

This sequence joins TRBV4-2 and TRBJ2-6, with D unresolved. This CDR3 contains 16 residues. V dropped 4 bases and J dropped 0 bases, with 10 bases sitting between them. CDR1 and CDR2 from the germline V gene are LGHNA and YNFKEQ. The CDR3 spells CASSLPVASGANVLTF. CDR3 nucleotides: TGTGCCAGCAGCCTCCCTGTGGCCTCTGGGGCCAACGTCCTGACTTTC.

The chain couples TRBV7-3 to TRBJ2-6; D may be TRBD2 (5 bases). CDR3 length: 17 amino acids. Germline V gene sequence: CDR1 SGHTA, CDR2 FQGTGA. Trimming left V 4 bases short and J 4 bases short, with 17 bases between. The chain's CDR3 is CASSSLLGKSGANVLTF. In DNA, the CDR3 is TGTGCCAGCAGCTCCCTACTAGGCAAGTCAGGGGCCAACGTCCTGACTTTC.

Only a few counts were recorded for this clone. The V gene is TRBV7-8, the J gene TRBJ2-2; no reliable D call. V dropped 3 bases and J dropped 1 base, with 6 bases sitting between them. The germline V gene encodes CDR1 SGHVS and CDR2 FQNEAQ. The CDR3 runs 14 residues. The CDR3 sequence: CASSFRQNTGELFF. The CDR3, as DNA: TGTGCCAGCAGCTTTAGACAGAACACCGGGGAGCTGTTTTTT.

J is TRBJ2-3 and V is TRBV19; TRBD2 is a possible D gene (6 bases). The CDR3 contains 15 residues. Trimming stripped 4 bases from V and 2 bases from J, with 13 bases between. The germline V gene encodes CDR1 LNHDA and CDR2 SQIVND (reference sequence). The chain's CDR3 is CASSNQGGVTDTQYF. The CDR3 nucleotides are TGTGCCAGTAGTAACCAGGGAGGTGTCACAGATACGCAGTATTTT.

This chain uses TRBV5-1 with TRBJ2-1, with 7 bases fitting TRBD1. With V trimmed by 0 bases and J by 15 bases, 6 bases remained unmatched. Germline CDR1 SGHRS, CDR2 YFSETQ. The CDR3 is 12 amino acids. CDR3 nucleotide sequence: TGCGCCAGCAGCTTGGAAGGGGGCAAGGGGTTCTTC. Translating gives CASSLEGGKGFF.

The CDR3 region is CASSFRGTNQFLAKNIQYF. The CDR3 bases are TGTGCCAGCAGTTTTAGGGGGACAAACCAATTCCTAGCCAAAAACATTCAGTACTTC. The chain has TRBV27 and TRBJ2-4; D may be TRBD1 (6 bases). Deletions cut 3 bases from V and 0 bases from J, with 21 bases between. Per the germline V gene, CDR1 is MNHEY and CDR2 is SMNVEV (reference sequence). The CDR3 has 19 amino acids.

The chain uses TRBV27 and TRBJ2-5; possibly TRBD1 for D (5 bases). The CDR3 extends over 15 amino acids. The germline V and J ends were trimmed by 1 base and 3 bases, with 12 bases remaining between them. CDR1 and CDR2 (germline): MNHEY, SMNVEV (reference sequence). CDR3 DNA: TGTGCCAGCAGTTTATTCAGGGAAGTTAAAGAGACCCAGTACTTC. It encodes CASSLFREVKETQYF.

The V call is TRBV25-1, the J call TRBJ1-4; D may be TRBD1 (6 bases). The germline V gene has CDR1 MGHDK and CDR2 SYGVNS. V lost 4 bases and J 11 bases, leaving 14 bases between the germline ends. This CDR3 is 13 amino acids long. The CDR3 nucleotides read TGTGCCAGCAGTGGGACAGCCAAGGGGAAACTGTTTTTT. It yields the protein CASSGTAKGKLFF.

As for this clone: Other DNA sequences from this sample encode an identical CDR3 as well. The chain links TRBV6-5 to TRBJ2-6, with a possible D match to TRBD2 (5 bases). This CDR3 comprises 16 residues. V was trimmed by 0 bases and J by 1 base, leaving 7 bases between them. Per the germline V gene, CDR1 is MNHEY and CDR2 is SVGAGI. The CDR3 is CASSYSLASGANVLTF. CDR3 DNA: TGTGCCAGCAGTTACTCCCTAGCATCTGGGGCCAACGTCCTGACTTTC.

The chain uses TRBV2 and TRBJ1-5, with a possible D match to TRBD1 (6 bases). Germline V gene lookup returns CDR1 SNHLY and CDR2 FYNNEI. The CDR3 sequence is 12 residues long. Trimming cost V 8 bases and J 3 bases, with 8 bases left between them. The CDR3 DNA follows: TGTGCCAGCGGACAGCACAATCAGCCCCAGCATTTT. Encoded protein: CASGQHNQPQHF. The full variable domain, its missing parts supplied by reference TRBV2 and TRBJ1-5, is EPEVTQTPSHQVTQMGQEVILRCVPISNHLYFYWYRQILGQKVEFLVSFYNNEISEKSEIFDDQFSVERPDGSNFTLKIRSTKLEDSAMYFCASGQHNQPQHFGDGTRLSIL.

The CDR3 here is CSASRGRWDIQYF. Written as DNA, the CDR3 is TGCAGCGCAAGTAGGGGGAGATGGGACATTCAGTACTTC. This chain connects TRBV29-1 to TRBJ2-4, with D possibly matching TRBD1 (6 bases). Deletions cut 7 bases from V and 8 bases from J, with 18 bases between. In germline, CDR1 is SQVTM, CDR2 ANQGSEA. CDR3 length equals 13 residues.

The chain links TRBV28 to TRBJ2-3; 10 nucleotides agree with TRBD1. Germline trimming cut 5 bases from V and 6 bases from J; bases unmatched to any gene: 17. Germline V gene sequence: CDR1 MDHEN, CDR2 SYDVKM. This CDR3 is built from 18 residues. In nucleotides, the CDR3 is TGTGCCAGCAGTCCGTCCGGGACAGGGGACTATATGGGGGATACGCAGTATTTT. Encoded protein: CASSPSGTGDYMGDTQYF.

The CDR3 DNA reads TGTGCCAGCAGCCGGGGTCCGGGACAGGGAAGAACAACTAATGAAAAACTGTTTTTT. It yields the protein CASSRGPGQGRTTNEKLFF. The chain recombines TRBV21-1 with TRBJ1-4; the table names TRBD1, a call not compared with the DNA. TRBV21-1 is deemed a pseudogene. This CDR3 region has 19 residues.

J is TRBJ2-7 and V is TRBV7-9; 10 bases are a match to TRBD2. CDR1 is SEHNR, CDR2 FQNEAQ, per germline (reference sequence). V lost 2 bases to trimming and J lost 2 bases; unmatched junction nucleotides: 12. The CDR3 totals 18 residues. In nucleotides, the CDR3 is TGTGCCAGCAGCTTAATTACTGACCTAGCGGGAGTTCCCTACGAGCAGTACTTC. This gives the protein CASSLITDLAGVPYEQYF.

The CDR3 spells CASSLGAAGGYEQYF. For the CDR3, the DNA is TGTGCCAGCAGCTTAGGTGCGGCGGGAGGCTACGAGCAGTACTTC. This chain connects TRBV7-2 to TRBJ2-7, with TRBD2 matching 8 bases. Looked up from germline, CDR1 is SGHTA and CDR2 is FQGNSA. The CDR3 covers 15 residues. J was trimmed by 3 bases and V by 1 base; bases with no gene match: 5.

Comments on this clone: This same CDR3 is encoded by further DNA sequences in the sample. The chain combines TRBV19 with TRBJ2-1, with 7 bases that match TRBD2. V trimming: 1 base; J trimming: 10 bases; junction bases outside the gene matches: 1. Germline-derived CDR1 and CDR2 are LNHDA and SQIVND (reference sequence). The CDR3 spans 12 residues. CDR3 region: CASSIVGGEQFF. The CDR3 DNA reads TGTGCCAGTAGTATAGTCGGGGGGGAGCAGTTCTTC. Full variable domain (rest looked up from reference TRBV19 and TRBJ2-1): DGGITQSPKYLFRKEGQNVTLSCEQNLNHDAMYWYRQDPGQGLRLIYYSQIVNDFQKGDIAEGYSVSREKKESFPLTVTSAQKNPTAFYLCASSIVGGEQFFGPGTRLTVL.

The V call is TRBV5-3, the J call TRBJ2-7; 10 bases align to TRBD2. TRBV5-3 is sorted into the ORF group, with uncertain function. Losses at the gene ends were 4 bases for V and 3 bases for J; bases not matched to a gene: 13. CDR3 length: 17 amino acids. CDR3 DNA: TGTGCCAGAAGCCGCCCGGGACTAGCGTTCCCTCGCTACGAGCAGTACTTC. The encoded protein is CARSRPGLAFPRYEQYF.

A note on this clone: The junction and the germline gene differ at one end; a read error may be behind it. CDR3 loop: CASSVDPVMNTEAFF. The CDR3 DNA reads as TGTGCCAGCAGCGTAGATCCAGTAATGAATACTGAAGCTTTCTTT. This chain joins TRBV9 and TRBJ1-1, with D unclear. CDR1 is SGDLS and CDR2 is YYNGEE in the germline V gene. The CDR3 is made up of 15 amino acids.

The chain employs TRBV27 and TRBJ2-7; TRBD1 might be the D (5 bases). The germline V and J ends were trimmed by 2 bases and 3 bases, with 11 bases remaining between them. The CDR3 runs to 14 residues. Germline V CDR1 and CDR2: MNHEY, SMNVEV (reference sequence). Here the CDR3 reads CASSLRLQGYEQYF. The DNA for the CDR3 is TGTGCCAGCAGTTTACGTCTCCAGGGCTACGAGCAGTACTTC.

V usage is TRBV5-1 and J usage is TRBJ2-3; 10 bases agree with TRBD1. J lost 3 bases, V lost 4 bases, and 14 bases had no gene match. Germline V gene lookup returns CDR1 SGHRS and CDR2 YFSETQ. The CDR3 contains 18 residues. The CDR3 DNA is TGCGCCAGCAGCCCTTCCGTAGACAGGGGGCGCTTGACAGATACGCAGTATTTT. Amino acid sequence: CASSPSVDRGRLTDTQYF.

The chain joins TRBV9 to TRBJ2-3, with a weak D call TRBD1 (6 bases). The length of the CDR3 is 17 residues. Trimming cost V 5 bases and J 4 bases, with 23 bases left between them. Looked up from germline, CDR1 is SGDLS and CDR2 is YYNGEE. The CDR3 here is CASSSRTGTLAPDTQYF. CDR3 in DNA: TGTGCCAGCAGTTCTAGAACAGGGACCCTGGCCCCAGATACGCAGTATTTT.